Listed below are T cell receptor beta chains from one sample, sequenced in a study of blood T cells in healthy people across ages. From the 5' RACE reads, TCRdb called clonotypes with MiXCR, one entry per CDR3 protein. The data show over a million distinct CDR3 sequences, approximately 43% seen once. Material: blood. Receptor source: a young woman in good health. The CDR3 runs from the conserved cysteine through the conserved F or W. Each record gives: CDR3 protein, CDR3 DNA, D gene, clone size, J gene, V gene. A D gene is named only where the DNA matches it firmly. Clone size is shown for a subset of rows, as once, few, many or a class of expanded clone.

CDR3aa: CASSLWGLWNTEAFF; CDR3nt: TGTGCCAGCAGTTTATGGGGGCTTTGGAACACTGAAGCTTTCTTT; d_gene: NA; abundance: NA; j_gene: TRBJ1-1; v_gene: TRBV28
CDR3aa: CASSTSGNGYTF; CDR3nt: TGCGCCAGCAGCACCTCAGGGAATGGCTACACCTTC; d_gene: NA; abundance: few; j_gene: TRBJ1-2; v_gene: TRBV5-1
CDR3aa: CASSPGQDEQYF; CDR3nt: TGCGCCAGCAGCCCCGGACAGGACGAGCAGTACTTC; d_gene: TRBD1; abundance: few; j_gene: TRBJ2-7; v_gene: TRBV4-1
CDR3aa: CASSQDNTGTSVYNEQFF; CDR3nt: TGCGCCAGCAGCCAAGATAACACCGGGACTAGCGTTTACAATGAGCAGTTCTTC; d_gene: TRBD2; abundance: few; j_gene: TRBJ2-1; v_gene: TRBV4-3
CDR3aa: CASSPGLLEYEQYF; CDR3nt: TGCGCCAGCAGCCCGGGACTTTTGGAGTACGAGCAGTACTTC; d_gene: NA; abundance: NA; j_gene: TRBJ2-7; v_gene: TRBV4-3
CDR3aa: CANERDGGQGTQYF; CDR3nt: TGTGCCAACGAACGGGACGGCGGCCAAGGGACCCAGTACTTC; d_gene: NA; abundance: NA; j_gene: TRBJ2-5; v_gene: TRBV24-1
CDR3aa: CSVGGNIRGYTF; CDR3nt: TGCAGCGTTGGGGGGAACATTCGTGGCTACACCTTC; d_gene: NA; abundance: few; j_gene: TRBJ1-2; v_gene: TRBV29-1
CDR3aa: CASSLAGTEETQYF; CDR3nt: TGCGCCAGCAGCTTGGCCGGGACAGAAGAGACCCAGTACTTC; d_gene: TRBD1; abundance: many; j_gene: TRBJ2-5; v_gene: TRBV6-5
CDR3aa: CASSPGLACNEQFF; CDR3nt: TGCGCCAGCAGCCCTGGACTAGCATGCAATGAGCAGTTCTTC; d_gene: TRBD2; abundance: NA; j_gene: TRBJ2-1; v_gene: TRBV5-1
CDR3aa: CSATNRGQGLAFF; CDR3nt: TGCAGTGCTACGAATAGAGGACAGGGGCTCGCTTTCTTT; d_gene: TRBD1; abundance: NA; j_gene: TRBJ1-1; v_gene: TRBV20-1
CDR3aa: CASSDPGGEDYGYTF; CDR3nt: TGTGCCAGCAGTGACCCAGGGGGGGAGGACTATGGCTACACCTTC; d_gene: TRBD1; abundance: NA; j_gene: TRBJ1-2; v_gene: TRBV28
CDR3aa: CASSLGGRPSNYGYTF; CDR3nt: TGTGCCAGCAGTTTAGGCGGACGGCCGTCTAACTATGGCTACACCTTC; d_gene: NA; abundance: few; j_gene: TRBJ1-2; v_gene: TRBV28
CDR3aa: CASSQGELDHGYTF; CDR3nt: TGCGCCAGCAGCCAAGGAGAATTGGACCATGGCTACACCTTC; d_gene: NA; abundance: NA; j_gene: TRBJ1-2; v_gene: TRBV4-1
CDR3aa: CASSPGPLGQHNEQFF; CDR3nt: TGTGCCAGCAGCCCCGGCCCGTTGGGACAACACAATGAGCAGTTTTTC; d_gene: NA; abundance: NA; j_gene: TRBJ2-1; v_gene: TRBV4-2
CDR3aa: CASSQGGTSGARSTDTQYF; CDR3nt: TGTGCCAGCAGCCAAGGCGGGACTAGCGGTGCTCGGAGCACAGATACGCAGTATTTT; d_gene: TRBD2; abundance: few; j_gene: TRBJ2-3; v_gene: TRBV4-2
CDR3aa: CSAPLGPDGETQYF; CDR3nt: TGCAGCGCTCCATTAGGACCCGACGGAGAGACCCAGTACTTC; d_gene: NA; abundance: NA; j_gene: TRBJ2-5; v_gene: TRBV29-1
CDR3aa: CASSRERTDSYEQYF; CDR3nt: TGCGCCAGCAGCCGGGAACGGACGGACTCCTACGAGCAGTACTTC; d_gene: NA; abundance: NA; j_gene: TRBJ2-7; v_gene: TRBV5-1
CDR3aa: CATSDSTSRGSYNEQFF; CDR3nt: TGTGCCACCAGTGATTCGACTAGCCGAGGGTCCTACAATGAGCAGTTCTTC; d_gene: TRBD2; abundance: NA; j_gene: TRBJ2-1; v_gene: TRBV24-1
CDR3aa: CASSLYTEDTQYF; CDR3nt: TGTGCCAGCAGCTTATACACGGAAGATACGCAGTATTTT; d_gene: NA; abundance: NA; j_gene: TRBJ2-3; v_gene: TRBV7-2
CDR3aa: CASSPQSWSRNTEAFF; CDR3nt: TGTGCCAGCTCACCTCAGTCGTGGAGTCGGAACACTGAAGCTTTCTTT; d_gene: NA; abundance: few; j_gene: TRBJ1-1; v_gene: TRBV18
CDR3aa: CASSYRQGRNQPQHF; CDR3nt: TGTGCCAGCAGTTACAGGCAGGGCCGCAATCAGCCCCAGCATTTT; d_gene: NA; abundance: NA; j_gene: TRBJ1-5; v_gene: TRBV6-2/TRBV6-3
CDR3aa: CASSRQGIEAFF; CDR3nt: TGTGCCAGCAGCAGACAGGGGATTGAAGCTTTCTTT; d_gene: TRBD1; abundance: few; j_gene: TRBJ1-1; v_gene: TRBV11-2
CDR3aa: CASSLNSRLFF; CDR3nt: TGTGCCAGCAGTTTGAACAGTAGGCTGTTTTTT; d_gene: NA; abundance: NA; j_gene: TRBJ2-2; v_gene: TRBV12-3/TRBV12-4
CDR3aa: CASAGGPPDTQYF; CDR3nt: TGTGCCAGCGCAGGGGGGCCCCCAGATACGCAGTATTTT; d_gene: NA; abundance: once; j_gene: TRBJ2-3; v_gene: TRBV27
CDR3aa: CASSFNLDRVSEQFF; CDR3nt: TGTGCCAGCAGCTTCAACCTGGACAGGGTGAGTGAGCAGTTCTTC; d_gene: TRBD1; abundance: NA; j_gene: TRBJ2-1; v_gene: TRBV7-9
CDR3aa: CASSLYHGYTF; CDR3nt: TGTGCCAGCAGTTTATACCATGGCTACACCTTC; d_gene: NA; abundance: few; j_gene: TRBJ1-2; v_gene: TRBV27
CDR3aa: CASSSPTGTGGYFTVSPLHF; CDR3nt: TGTGCCAGCAGCTCCCCAACGGGGACAGGGGGCTACTTTACGGTGTCACCCCTCCACTTT; d_gene: TRBD1; abundance: NA; j_gene: TRBJ1-6; v_gene: TRBV12-3/TRBV12-4
CDR3aa: CSAREEGLPYEQYF; CDR3nt: TGCAGTGCTAGAGAGGAGGGCTTACCCTACGAGCAGTACTTC; d_gene: NA; abundance: NA; j_gene: TRBJ2-7; v_gene: TRBV20-1
CDR3aa: CSVIYLTPNSYEQYF; CDR3nt: TGCAGCGTGATTTATCTGACACCAAACTCCTACGAGCAGTACTTC; d_gene: NA; abundance: NA; j_gene: TRBJ2-7; v_gene: TRBV29-1
CDR3aa: CASSATGMGFAEQYF; CDR3nt: TGTGCCAGCAGCGCGACAGGGATGGGCTTCGCCGAGCAGTACTTC; d_gene: TRBD1; abundance: NA; j_gene: TRBJ2-7; v_gene: TRBV11-2
CDR3aa: CASSPWKAGEQYF; CDR3nt: TGCGCCAGCAGCCCATGGAAGGCAGGAGAGCAGTACTTC; d_gene: NA; abundance: few; j_gene: TRBJ2-7; v_gene: TRBV4-3
CDR3aa: CASTSQGAGNTEAFF; CDR3nt: TGTGCCAGCACATCACAGGGGGCCGGGAACACTGAAGCTTTCTTT; d_gene: TRBD1; abundance: NA; j_gene: TRBJ1-1; v_gene: TRBV12-3/TRBV12-4
CDR3aa: CASTLDTSNIQYF; CDR3nt: TGTGCCAGCACATTGGACACCTCAAACATTCAGTACTTC; d_gene: NA; abundance: NA; j_gene: TRBJ2-4; v_gene: TRBV7-9
CDR3aa: CASSKGVTPDMNTEAFF; CDR3nt: TGTGCCAGCAGCAAAGGCGTGACACCCGATATGAACACTGAAGCTTTCTTT; d_gene: NA; abundance: NA; j_gene: TRBJ1-1; v_gene: TRBV21-1
CDR3aa: CSATLAGRQETQYF; CDR3nt: TGCAGTGCTACCTTAGCGGGGCGGCAAGAGACCCAGTACTTC; d_gene: TRBD2; abundance: few; j_gene: TRBJ2-5; v_gene: TRBV20-1
CDR3aa: CSAREARENEKLFF; CDR3nt: TGCAGTGCTAGAGAGGCCAGGGAAAATGAAAAACTGTTTTTT; d_gene: NA; abundance: NA; j_gene: TRBJ1-4; v_gene: TRBV20-1
CDR3aa: CSAGQGGDTEAFF; CDR3nt: TGCAGTGCTGGACAGGGAGGGGACACTGAAGCTTTCTTT; d_gene: TRBD1; abundance: few; j_gene: TRBJ1-1; v_gene: TRBV20-1
CDR3aa: CASSTRVGANVLTF; CDR3nt: TGTGCCAGCAGCACAAGGGTCGGGGCCAACGTCCTGACTTTC; d_gene: NA; abundance: NA; j_gene: TRBJ2-6; v_gene: TRBV7-2
CDR3aa: CASSQVREMYNEQFF; CDR3nt: TGTGCCAGCAGCCAGGTCCGGGAGATGTACAATGAGCAGTTCTTC; d_gene: NA; abundance: NA; j_gene: TRBJ2-1; v_gene: TRBV4-2
CDR3aa: CASSQAEYNTEAFF; CDR3nt: TGCGCCAGCAGCCAAGCCGAATATAACACTGAAGCTTTCTTT; d_gene: NA; abundance: NA; j_gene: TRBJ1-1; v_gene: TRBV4-1
CDR3aa: CSARVFNYGYTF; CDR3nt: TGCAGTGCTAGGGTATTTAACTATGGCTACACCTTC; d_gene: NA; abundance: few; j_gene: TRBJ1-2; v_gene: TRBV20-1
CDR3aa: CASSLGTGSFYEKLFF; CDR3nt: TGTGCCAGCAGCTTAGGGACAGGAAGTTTTTATGAAAAACTGTTTTTT; d_gene: TRBD1; abundance: NA; j_gene: TRBJ1-4; v_gene: TRBV7-2
CDR3aa: CASSQEQFSTDTQYF; CDR3nt: TGCGCCAGCAGCCAAGAGCAGTTTAGCACAGATACGCAGTATTTT; d_gene: NA; abundance: few; j_gene: TRBJ2-3; v_gene: TRBV4-3
CDR3aa: CASSLVASGGVRETQYF; CDR3nt: TGTGCCAGCAGCTTAGTCGCTAGCGGGGGGGTAAGAGAGACCCAGTACTTC; d_gene: TRBD2; abundance: few; j_gene: TRBJ2-5; v_gene: TRBV7-2
CDR3aa: CASSPGQLNTEAFF; CDR3nt: TGTGCCAGCAGCCCCGGACAGTTGAACACTGAAGCTTTCTTT; d_gene: NA; abundance: many; j_gene: TRBJ1-1; v_gene: TRBV7-9
CDR3aa: CASSVAGASRTDTQYF; CDR3nt: TGTGCCAGCAGCGTAGCAGGGGCAAGTAGGACAGATACGCAGTATTTT; d_gene: NA; abundance: NA; j_gene: TRBJ2-3; v_gene: TRBV9
CDR3aa: CASSFVTGGIYEQYF; CDR3nt: TGTGCCAGCAGCTTCGTGACAGGGGGGATTTACGAGCAGTACTTC; d_gene: TRBD1; abundance: NA; j_gene: TRBJ2-7; v_gene: TRBV7-2
CDR3aa: CASTDGGGGGYNEQFF; CDR3nt: TGTGCCAGCACTGACGGAGGGGGCGGTGGATACAATGAGCAGTTCTTC; d_gene: NA; abundance: NA; j_gene: TRBJ2-1; v_gene: TRBV6-6
CDR3aa: CSARGQHLLNQPQHF; CDR3nt: TGCAGTGCTAGAGGACAGCACCTACTTAATCAGCCCCAGCATTTT; d_gene: NA; abundance: few; j_gene: TRBJ1-5; v_gene: TRBV20-1